This entry concerns a single T cell receptor (beta chain). The sample originates from a study of blood T cell repertoires in COVID-19. Study-level information: In each case, the material was cDNA or gDNA derived from T cells, B-cell-depleted T cells, or PBMCs.

The germline gives CDR1 ENHRY, CDR2 SYGVKD. With 10 bases clipped from V and 5 bases from J, the junction kept 5 bases outside the gene matches. The CDR3 contains 12 residues. Sequenced by immunoSEQ multiplex PCR; TCRdb stores in-frame clones only, minus some. The table includes roughly 340,000 clones, 90% to 95% detected once. Sequences were obtained from peripheral blood. The source of this sequence is a woman in her late teens or twenties who had recovered from COVID-19. This chain joins TRBV10-3 and TRBJ2-1, with TRBD2 matching over 7 bases. CDR3 nucleotides: TGTGCCACCTCTAGCGGAGACAATGAGCAGTTCTTC. Encoded protein: CATSSGDNEQFF.